Presented here are 15 T cell receptor beta chains from one specimen sequenced in a study of cytomegalovirus exposure and HLA in healthy donors. Sequencing was performed with immunoSEQ multiplex PCR; in TCRdb, only in-frame clones are kept and a portion is missing. The sample lists about 130,000 clones, around nine tenths occurring once. Material for sequencing was PBMCs. Every receptor here comes from a man in his thirties or forties in good health and CMV-seronegative.

This clone was seen a handful of times. The rearrangement links TRBV9 to TRBJ1-2, with D possibly being TRBD1 (6 bases). Germline CDR1 reads SGDLS; CDR2 reads YYNGEE. This CDR3 has 13 residues. Trimming removed 4 bases from V and 6 bases from J, with 13 bases in between. DNA for the CDR3: TGTGCCAGCAGCCCTGGACAGCGCGATGGCTACACCTTC. Its translation: CASSPGQRDGYTF.

This sequence joins TRBV10-1 and TRBJ2-3, with 7 nucleotides matching TRBD2. CDR1 is WNHNN and CDR2 is SYGVQD in the germline V gene (reference sequence). Trimming at V came to 7 bases and at J to 2 bases, leaving 3 bases not matched to a gene. The CDR3 runs to 13 residues. CDR3 residues: CASTSGDTDTQYF. The CDR3 nucleotides read TGCGCCAGCACCAGCGGGGACACAGATACGCAGTATTTT.

The chain has TRBV18 and TRBJ2-7, with 7 bases that match TRBD1. The CDR3 is made up of 14 amino acids. Looked up from germline, CDR1 is KGHSH and CDR2 is LQKENI. V lost 6 bases to trimming and J lost 2 bases; unmatched junction nucleotides: 7. Here the CDR3 reads CASSRGTDTYEQYF. CDR3 DNA sequence: TGTGCCAGCTCCCGAGGGACAGATACCTACGAGCAGTACTTC.

In this sample, this clone turned up once. This sequence joins TRBV6-5 and TRBJ2-1, with a possible D match to TRBD2 (6 bases). CDR3 length equals 14 residues. Trimming left V 7 bases short and J 5 bases short, with 15 bases between. The germline CDR1 and CDR2 sequences are MNHEY and SVGAGI. The DNA of the CDR3 is TGTGCCAGCACAGTGTGGGGGACTCACAATGAGCAGTTCTTC. It codes for CASTVWGTHNEQFF.

The rearrangement joins TRBV6-5 to TRBJ2-2; 11 nucleotides agree with TRBD2. CDR1 MNHEY and CDR2 SVGAGI come from the germline V gene. The trim removed 6 bases at V and 4 bases at J, leaving 1 base unmatched. This CDR3 comprises 14 residues. CDR3 in DNA: TGTGCCAGCAGGACTAGCGGGGTCACCGGGGAGCTGTTTTTT. Amino acid sequence: CASRTSGVTGELFF.

This chain joins TRBV6-5 and TRBJ2-2, with D possibly TRBD1 on 5 matching bases. Germline V gene data show CDR1 as MNHEY and CDR2 as SVGAGI. This CDR3 is 15 amino acids long. The V and J ends lost 4 bases and 0 bases respectively, with 9 bases between them. CDR3 sequence reads: CASSLDNPNTGELFF. CDR3 DNA sequence: TGTGCCAGCAGTTTGGACAACCCGAACACCGGGGAGCTGTTTTTT.

This clone has a single count. This chain joins TRBV4-1 and TRBJ2-3; TRBD1 might be the D (6 bases). CDR1 and CDR2 from the germline V gene are MGHRA and YSYEKL. Trimming removed 5 bases from V and 0 bases from J, with 12 bases in between. CDR3 size: 15 residues. The DNA of the CDR3 is TGCGCCAGCAGCTTTCAAGGACAGAGCACAGATACGCAGTATTTT. This encodes CASSFQGQSTDTQYF.

The chain combines TRBV2 with TRBJ2-1; D perhaps matches TRBD2 (6 bases). This CDR3 is 15 amino acids long. Trimming stripped 3 bases from V and 2 bases from J, with 11 bases between. Germline V CDR1 and CDR2: SNHLY, FYNNEI. CDR3 in DNA: TGTGCCAGCAGTGACCGTAGCGGCCCCTACAATGAGCAGTTCTTC. Translation gives CASSDRSGPYNEQFF. The full variable domain, rest sourced from reference TRBV2 and TRBJ2-1, is EPEVTQTPSHQVTQMGQEVILRCVPISNHLYFYWYRQILGQKVEFLVSFYNNEISEKSEIFDDQFSVERPDGSNFTLKIRSTKLEDSAMYFCASSDRSGPYNEQFFGPGTRLTVL.

The chain has TRBV5-4 and TRBJ2-7; D unclear. CDR1 SGHNT and CDR2 YYREEE come from the germline V gene (reference sequence). The CDR3 is made up of 14 amino acids. V was pared by 0 bases and J by 0 bases, with 7 bases between. CDR3 sequence reads: CASSLDFSSYEQYF. The DNA of the CDR3 is TGTGCCAGCAGCTTGGACTTTAGCTCCTACGAGCAGTACTTC.

V and J are TRBV10-3 and TRBJ2-1; TRBD2 agrees at 12 bases. The CDR3 runs to 15 residues. The ends lost 11 bases at V and 6 bases at J; junction bases unmatched: 11. CDR1 and CDR2 (germline): ENHRY, SYGVKD. This CDR3 reads CAAASSGGARNEQFF. CDR3 sequence (DNA): TGTGCCGCTGCCTCTAGCGGGGGGGCGCGCAATGAGCAGTTCTTC.

The chain recombines TRBV2 with TRBJ2-7; TRBD2 matches 9 bases. The CDR3 runs 16 residues. Germline-derived CDR1 and CDR2 are SNHLY and FYNNEI. V lost 0 bases, J lost 9 bases, and 12 bases stayed unmatched. The CDR3 protein is CASSEARASGEVGQYF. CDR3 DNA sequence: TGTGCCAGCAGTGAAGCGCGGGCTAGCGGGGAGGTTGGGCAGTACTTC.

The rearrangement uses TRBV27 and TRBJ2-1, with a weak D call TRBD1 (6 bases). The CDR3 runs 14 residues. Germline assignment: CDR1 MNHEY and CDR2 SMNVEV (reference sequence). Trimming took off 7 bases at V and 8 bases at J, with 18 bases between the two ends. CDR3 nucleotide sequence: TGTGCCAGCAATCCACAGGGATCGGTAGATGAGCAGTTCTTC. Residues: CASNPQGSVDEQFF.

V and J are TRBV6-6 and TRBJ2-3; a weak D match, TRBD2 (6 bases). Trimming left V 10 bases short and J 8 bases short, with 22 bases between. The CDR3 runs 14 residues. Germline values: CDR1 MNHNY, CDR2 SVGAGI (reference sequence). The CDR3 DNA sequence: TGTGCCACCGACGGGGGAAATCCAACGAGTACGCAGTATTTT. Protein product: CATDGGNPTSTQYF.

About this clone itself: Distinct nucleotide sequences in the sample also encode this CDR3. The genes are TRBV4-3 and TRBJ2-6; no definite D call. The CDR3 is made up of 16 amino acids. Germline lookup yields CDR1 LGHNA and CDR2 YSLEER. The V end lost 0 bases, the J end lost 4 bases, and 10 bases lay between the germline ends. The CDR3 nucleotides are TGCGCCAGCAGCCAAGAGACCGGGTCCGGGGCCAACGTCCTGACTTTC. This gives the protein CASSQETGSGANVLTF.

The chain couples TRBV2 to TRBJ2-4; 9 bases are a match to TRBD2. Looked up from germline, CDR1 is SNHLY and CDR2 is FYNNEI. This CDR3 contains 16 residues. With 6 bases clipped from V and 6 bases from J, the junction kept 12 bases outside the gene matches. CDR3 loop: CASSPERGAFPNIQYF. CDR3 sequence (DNA): TGTGCCAGCAGCCCAGAGCGGGGGGCCTTCCCAAACATTCAGTACTTC.